The rows below give T cell receptor beta chains drawn from one sample of a study of human T cells and chemical hapten exposure. TCRdb ran MiXCR on the RACE reads and lists one entry per CDR3 protein. This table has some 60,000 distinct CDR3 sequences, roughly 12% appearing once. The specimen was whole blood, collected in connection with sensitization to the hapten diphenylcyclopropenone (DPC). The source is a woman in her thirties or forties with alopecia areata. Some clones in this sample may be carry-over from other donors' samples. The CDR3 runs from the conserved cysteine through the conserved F or W. Fields, in order: D gene, clone size, J gene, V gene, CDR3 protein, CDR3 DNA. The D gene is left open where the match is weak. Not every row has a clone size; where given, it reads once, few, many or a size class.

NA	few	TRBJ2-6	TRBV11-2	CASGGSGANVLTF	TGTGCCAGCGGGGGCTCTGGGGCCAACGTCCTGACTTTC
NA	few	TRBJ2-7	TRBV6-1	CASSDRSGSYEQYF	TGTGCCAGCAGTGATCGCTCGGGGTCCTACGAGCAGTACTTC
TRBD1	few	TRBJ2-1	TRBV6-2/TRBV6-3	CASSYSGTGGNEQFF	TGTGCCAGCAGTTACTCTGGGACAGGGGGAAATGAGCAGTTCTTC
NA	few	TRBJ2-4	TRBV7-3	CASSLTLGGKNIQYF	TGTGCCAGCAGCCTGACCTTGGGGGGCAAAAACATTCAGTACTTC
NA	few	TRBJ2-7	TRBV12-3/TRBV12-4	CASSGGQSYEQYF	TGTGCCAGCAGTGGCGGACAGTCCTACGAGCAGTACTTC
TRBD2	few	TRBJ2-3	TRBV2	CASSEELGLAGAGDTQYF	TGTGCCAGCAGTGAAGAGTTGGGACTAGCGGGAGCGGGAGATACGCAGTATTTT
NA	NA	TRBJ1-1	TRBV19	CASSFRETEAFF	TGTGCCAGTAGCTTCAGGGAAACTGAAGCTTTCTTT
NA	NA	TRBJ2-5	TRBV6-2/TRBV6-3	CASSQTSETQYF	TGTGCCAGCAGCCAGACCTCAGAGACCCAGTACTTC
NA	NA	TRBJ2-2	TRBV20-1	CSAFVGAPLNTGELFF	TGCAGTGCTTTTGTGGGGGCCCCCCTGAACACCGGGGAGCTGTTTTTT
NA	few	TRBJ2-2	TRBV2	CASSIQRVPGELFF	TGTGCCAGCAGTATTCAGAGAGTCCCCGGGGAGCTGTTTTTT
NA	few	TRBJ2-2	TRBV7-8	CASSPLDITGELFF	TGTGCCAGCAGCCCCCTGGACATCACCGGGGAGCTGTTTTTT
TRBD1	few	TRBJ2-3	TRBV12-3/TRBV12-4	CASSLILGQGSDTQYF	TGTGCCAGCAGTTTAATCCTGGGACAGGGGTCAGATACGCAGTATTTT
NA	many	TRBJ2-7	TRBV20-1	CSAGDGNSYEQYF	TGCAGTGCTGGGGACGGGAACTCCTACGAGCAGTACTTC
TRBD2	NA	TRBJ2-7	TRBV27	CASSARLAATYEQYF	TGTGCCAGCAGTGCCCGACTAGCGGCAACCTACGAGCAGTACTTC
NA	few	TRBJ2-2	TRBV7-9	CASSLRAPQNTGELFF	TGTGCCAGCAGCTTGCGAGCCCCGCAAAACACCGGGGAGCTGTTTTTT
NA	many	TRBJ2-7	TRBV7-2	CASSNSGRTEQYF	TGTGCCAGCAGCAACAGCGGCCGCACCGAGCAGTACTTC
NA	many	TRBJ2-2	TRBV20-1	CSARTDSNTGELFF	TGCAGTGCTAGGACGGACTCGAACACCGGGGAGCTGTTTTTT
NA	many	TRBJ2-1	TRBV4-3	CASSPGLYNEQFF	TGCGCCAGCAGCCCGGGACTTTACAATGAGCAGTTCTTC
TRBD1	many	TRBJ1-5	TRBV19	CASSRDSYSNQPQHF	TGTGCCAGTAGTCGGGACAGCTATAGCAATCAGCCCCAGCATTTT
NA	many	TRBJ2-7	TRBV10-3	CAISTSRSSYEQYF	TGTGCCATCAGCACTAGTAGAAGCTCCTACGAGCAGTACTTC
NA	NA	TRBJ2-7	TRBV7-2	CASSWGQEREQYF	TGTGCCAGCAGCTGGGGGCAGGAACGCGAGCAGTACTTC
NA	NA	TRBJ1-1	TRBV3-1	CASSQGGRANTEAFF	TGTGCCAGCAGCCAAGGGGGCAGGGCGAACACTGAAGCTTTCTTT
NA	few	TRBJ2-7	TRBV4-3	CASSQDRGRYREKYEQYF	TGCGCCAGCAGCCAAGATAGAGGTCGGTACAGAGAGAAGTACGAGCAGTACTTC
TRBD1	NA	TRBJ1-2	TRBV7-9	CASSSGQAFYGYTF	TGTGCCAGCAGCTCGGGACAGGCGTTCTATGGCTACACCTTC
TRBD2	NA	TRBJ2-2	TRBV12-3/TRBV12-4	CASSLLGNGRADGELFF	TGTGCCAGCAGTTTGCTTGGGAACGGGAGGGCCGACGGGGAGCTGTTTTTT
NA	many	TRBJ2-1	TRBV6-2/TRBV6-3	CASSYLNEQFF	TGTGCCAGCAGTTACCTCAATGAGCAGTTCTTC
TRBD1	many	TRBJ1-1	TRBV19	CASSNDREYTEAFF	TGTGCCAGTAGCAATGACAGGGAGTACACTGAAGCTTTCTTT
TRBD2	NA	TRBJ2-1	TRBV20-1	CSAGSGGHNEQFF	TGCAGTGCCGGGAGCGGGGGTCACAATGAGCAGTTCTTC
TRBD2	few	TRBJ2-5	TRBV27	CASSNRLAGPWGTQYF	TGTGCCAGCAGTAATCGACTAGCGGGACCCTGGGGGACCCAGTACTTC
NA	few	TRBJ1-6	TRBV7-2	CASSSPGGVSPLHF	TGTGCCAGCAGCTCCCCAGGTGGTGTTTCACCCCTCCACTTT
TRBD1	many	TRBJ1-1	TRBV28	CANSWGQGVGTEAFF	TGTGCCAACAGTTGGGGACAGGGCGTAGGCACTGAAGCTTTCTTT
TRBD2	NA	TRBJ2-1	TRBV7-2	CASSLSASLAGSYNEQFF	TGTGCCAGCAGCTTAAGCGCTTCCCTAGCGGGCTCCTACAATGAGCAGTTCTTC
NA	many	TRBJ2-7	TRBV19	CASSRGDYEQYF	TGTGCCAGTAGTAGAGGGGACTACGAGCAGTACTTC
TRBD2	few	TRBJ2-1	TRBV7-6	CASSPRPGLAAPRQFF	TGTGCCAGCAGCCCCAGGCCGGGACTAGCGGCACCGCGGCAGTTCTTC
NA	many	TRBJ2-5	TRBV7-6	CASSLVGGGETQYF	TGTGCCAGCAGCTTAGTAGGCGGAGGGGAGACCCAGTACTTC
NA	many	TRBJ2-1	TRBV11-3	CASSANRDEQFF	TGTGCCAGCAGCGCTAATAGGGATGAGCAGTTCTTC
TRBD1	NA	TRBJ2-3	TRBV20-1	CSARGGTASTDTQYF	TGCAGTGCTAGAGGGGGGACAGCTAGCACAGATACGCAGTATTTT
TRBD1	few	TRBJ2-7	TRBV10-3	CAISDSGTGRQPF	TGTGCCATCAGTGATTCCGGGACAGGGCGGCAACCGTTC
NA	few	TRBJ1-1	TRBV18	CASSLKEGTLFF	TGTGCCAGCTCCCTAAAGGAGGGCACTTTGTTCTTT
NA	few	TRBJ1-1	TRBV19	CASSPRRGMNTEAFF	TGTGCCAGTAGTCCCAGGCGGGGGATGAACACTGAAGCTTTCTTT
TRBD2	few	TRBJ2-1	TRBV10-2	CASSSGAGGYNEQFF	TGCGCCAGCAGTTCCGGGGCCGGGGGGTACAATGAGCAGTTCTTC
TRBD2	few	TRBJ2-3	TRBV11-2	CASSLRLAASTDTQYF	TGTGCCAGCAGCCTCCGACTAGCCGCTAGCACAGATACGCAGTATTTT
NA	NA	TRBJ2-7	TRBV7-6	CASSLSSDYEQYF	TGTGCCAGCAGCTTATCCTCAGACTACGAGCAGTACTTC
TRBD1	many	TRBJ1-5	TRBV7-2	CASSEGTVNQPQHF	TGTGCCAGCAGCGAAGGGACAGTAAATCAGCCCCAGCATTTT
NA	many	TRBJ2-2	TRBV6-2/TRBV6-3	CASSPAGELFF	TGTGCCAGCAGTCCTGCGGGGGAGCTGTTTTTT
TRBD1	few	TRBJ2-7	TRBV5-6	CASSPRDSSYEQYF	TGTGCCAGCAGCCCCCGGGACAGTTCCTACGAGCAGTACTTC
NA	many	TRBJ2-5	TRBV5-1	CASRGPDVFQETQYF	TGCGCCAGCAGAGGCCCTGATGTGTTCCAAGAGACCCAGTACTTC
NA	many	TRBJ2-7	TRBV20-1	CSARPLRGGVYEQYF	TGCAGTGCGAGACCCCTACGCGGCGGTGTCTACGAGCAGTACTTC
NA	many	TRBJ1-1	TRBV6-2/TRBV6-3	CASRVDRGVTEAFF	TGTGCCAGCAGGGTGGACAGAGGGGTCACTGAAGCTTTCTTT
TRBD1	many	TRBJ2-5	TRBV7-8	CASSPGTGARETQYF	TGTGCCAGCAGCCCGGGGACAGGGGCGCGGGAGACCCAGTACTTC
NA	NA	TRBJ1-4	TRBV12-3/TRBV12-4	CASSLTGDSRIF	TGTGCCAGCAGTTTAACCGGAGATAGTAGGATTTTT
NA	NA	TRBJ1-6	TRBV27	CASRPDPLFPSPLHF	TGTGCCAGCAGACCTGACCCCTTATTTCCTTCACCCCTCCACTTT
TRBD2	once	TRBJ2-5	TRBV29-1	CSAFTGGGETQYF	TGCAGCGCCTTCACGGGAGGAGGGGAGACCCAGTACTTC
TRBD1	NA	TRBJ1-1	TRBV7-2	CASRQGLASTEAFF	TGTGCCAGCAGACAGGGGTTGGCGAGCACTGAAGCTTTCTTT
TRBD2	many	TRBJ2-1	TRBV13	CASSLARSGRALREQFF	TGTGCCAGCAGCTTAGCTCGGAGCGGGAGGGCCCTCCGGGAGCAGTTCTTC
NA	few	TRBJ1-1	TRBV20-1	CSARDPGDTEAFF	TGCAGTGCTAGAGATCCAGGGGACACTGAAGCTTTCTTT
NA	NA	TRBJ1-1	TRBV7-9	CASSLEPGLAFF	TGTGCCAGCAGCTTAGAACCGGGTTTGGCTTTCTTT
NA	NA	TRBJ2-7	TRBV29-1	CSYSGSPSYEQYF	TGCAGTTACTCGGGGTCCCCCTCCTACGAGCAGTACTTC
NA	NA	TRBJ2-7	TRBV12-3/TRBV12-4	CASSLGGMSAEQYF	TGTGCCAGCAGTTTAGGCGGGATGTCGGCCGAGCAGTACTTC
NA	NA	TRBJ2-3	TRBV18	CASSPRRDQPQYF	TGTGCCAGCTCACCAAGGCGAGATCAGCCCCAGTATTTT